These 21 T cell receptor beta chains share one sample of origin, sequenced in a study of identifying expanded T cells in peripheral blood. The table came from immunoSEQ multiplex PCR; TCRdb's copy has only in-frame clones and leaves some out. Of about 90,000 clones listed, over 75% are singletons. Material for sequencing was blood. These receptors were taken from a person between 18 and 75 years old in good health.

V and J are TRBV11-1 and TRBJ2-1, with TRBD2 identical over 9 bases. V shed 1 base and J 1 base; nucleotides not matched to a gene: 11. CDR3 length: 19 amino acids. Germline V gene lookup returns CDR1 SGHAT and CDR2 FQDESV (reference sequence). CDR3 sequence reads: CASSLDLFWREGSYNEQFF. CDR3 coding DNA: TGTGCCAGCAGCTTAGATCTTTTTTGGCGGGAGGGGTCCTACAATGAGCAGTTCTTC.

The V gene is TRBV11-2, the J gene TRBJ2-7; a possible D gene is TRBD1 (6 bases). CDR1 is SGHAT and CDR2 is FQNNGV in the germline V gene. Trimming removed 1 base at V and 3 bases at J, with 13 bases between. The CDR3 runs 15 residues. The CDR3 sequence: CASSLALGGSYEQYF. DNA of the CDR3: TGTGCCAGCAGCTTAGCACTAGGGGGAAGCTACGAGCAGTACTTC.

The genes are TRBV27 and TRBJ1-1, with unresolved D. Between the trimmed V and J ends, which lost 6 bases and 5 bases, there was a span of 25 bases. The V gene's germline CDR1 is MNHEY and CDR2 SMNVEV (reference sequence). The CDR3 sequence is 17 residues long. CDR3: CASRLKMGNNLGTEAFF. The DNA of the CDR3 is TGTGCCAGCAGATTGAAGATGGGTAATAATTTAGGAACTGAAGCTTTCTTT.

The chain employs TRBV6-5 and TRBJ2-7; unclear D gene. The germline CDR1 and CDR2 sequences are MNHEY and SVGAGI. Trimming took off 0 bases at V and 2 bases at J, with 8 bases between the two ends. This CDR3 is built from 14 residues. In DNA form, the CDR3 reads TGTGCCAGCAGTTACTCCGCAGAAACCTACGAGCAGTACTTC. It specifies CASSYSAETYEQYF.

The CDR3 nucleotides are TGTGCCAGCAGTGTGCCGCAGCCATCAGGGAACGAGCAGTACTTC. Its translation is CASSVPQPSGNEQYF. The chain is built from TRBV2 and TRBJ2-7, with D perhaps matching TRBD1 (5 bases). Germline loops: CDR1 SNHLY, CDR2 FYNNEI. V was clipped by 4 bases and J by 5 bases, with 18 bases between them. This CDR3 contains 15 residues.

As DNA, the CDR3 is TGCGCCAGCAGCCCGCCCGGAAGTGGGGGGATCGGGGAGCTGTTTTTT. This codes for CASSPPGSGGIGELFF. The rearrangement joins TRBV5-1 to TRBJ2-2; D perhaps matches TRBD2 (6 bases). The CDR3 runs 16 residues. The V end was cut by 4 bases, the J end by 7 bases, with 20 bases between. The germline V gene has CDR1 SGHRS and CDR2 YFSETQ.

The chain joins TRBV5-1 to TRBJ2-1; no clear D gene. CDR1 SGHRS and CDR2 YFSETQ come from the germline V gene. The CDR3 consists of 15 residues. V was pared by 0 bases and J by 2 bases, with 9 bases between. The CDR3 spells CASSLGITTYNEQFF. In nucleotides, the CDR3 is TGCGCCAGCAGCTTGGGCATCACCACCTACAATGAGCAGTTCTTC.

This sequence joins TRBV6-1 and TRBJ1-2; TRBD1 matches 9 bases. Trimming at V came to 6 bases and at J to 3 bases, leaving 5 bases not matched to a gene. The CDR3 spans 14 residues. Germline CDR1 is MNHNS and CDR2 is SASEGT. The CDR3 DNA is TGTGCCAGCAGCCGGGACAGGGACTACTATGGCTACACCTTC. Its protein product is CASSRDRDYYGYTF.

In this sample, this clone turned up a few times. The rearrangement links TRBV6-1 to TRBJ1-1; tentative D call: TRBD1 (5 bases). This CDR3 has 13 amino acids. The germline gives CDR1 MNHNS, CDR2 SASEGT. The V end lost 2 bases, the J end lost 7 bases, and 11 bases lay between the germline ends. The CDR3, as DNA: TGTGCCAGCAGTGAAACCGGGGACGGTGAAGCTTTCTTT. This gives the protein CASSETGDGEAFF.

In its sample, this clone was seen once. The chain joins TRBV6-5 to TRBJ1-2; TRBD1 agrees at 7 bases. Germline CDR1 is MNHEY and CDR2 is SVGAGI. This CDR3 has 14 amino acids. V gave up 6 bases and J gave up 8 bases; unmatched junction bases: 12. In nucleotides, the CDR3 is TGTGCCAGCAGGAAGACAGGGCTAGGGTGGGGCTACACCTTC. Encoded protein: CASRKTGLGWGYTF.

The rearrangement joins TRBV7-6 to TRBJ1-4; TRBD1 is a possible D gene (6 bases). From germline, CDR1 is SGHVS and CDR2 FNYEAQ. This CDR3 contains 16 residues. Between the trimmed V and J ends, which lost 2 bases and 0 bases, there was a span of 10 bases. Here the CDR3 reads CASSLQGTSTNEKLFF. CDR3 nucleotides: TGTGCCAGCAGCTTACAGGGGACCTCAACTAATGAAAAACTGTTTTTT.

The CDR3 nucleotides read TGTGCCAGCAGTGACAGGGGGAACACTGAAGCTTTCTTT. Amino acid sequence: CASSDRGNTEAFF. The chain joins TRBV6-1 to TRBJ1-1; D is perhaps TRBD1 (6 bases). Germline assignment: CDR1 MNHNS and CDR2 SASEGT. Trimming removed 3 bases at V and 1 base at J, with 6 bases between. The CDR3 has 13 amino acids.

This chain joins TRBV27 and TRBJ2-7; 10 bases fit TRBD1. The CDR3 loop spans 14 amino acids. Germline V gene lookup returns CDR1 MNHEY and CDR2 SMNVEV (reference sequence). V lost 5 bases to trimming and J lost 4 bases; unmatched junction nucleotides: 5. The CDR3 protein is CASSRTGGAYEQYF. CDR3 sequence (DNA): TGTGCCAGCAGTCGGACAGGGGGAGCTTACGAGCAGTACTTC.

This clone was seen just once. The chain combines TRBV7-9 with TRBJ2-2; D not certain. This CDR3 spans 12 amino acids. The germline V and J ends were trimmed by 8 bases and 2 bases, with 6 bases remaining between them. CDR1 is SEHNR, CDR2 FQNEAQ, per germline (reference sequence). CDR3 protein: CASRANTGELFF. In DNA, the CDR3 is TGTGCCAGCCGGGCAAACACCGGGGAGCTGTTTTTT.

This chain uses TRBV19 with TRBJ2-5; D gene ambiguous. V was cut by 3 bases and J by 5 bases, with 7 bases left in between. Germline V gene data show CDR1 as LNHDA and CDR2 as SQIVND (reference sequence). CDR3 length equals 12 residues. The CDR3 DNA sequence: TGTGCCAGTAGTATGTCCTGGGAGACCCAGTACTTC. Protein sequence: CASSMSWETQYF.

The J gene is TRBJ2-7, the V gene TRBV7-8; D might be TRBD1 (6 bases). The germline gives CDR1 SGHVS, CDR2 FQNEAQ. With 3 bases removed from V and 4 bases from J, the gap between germline ends came to 16 bases. This CDR3 is built from 15 residues. The CDR3 here is CASSFAAQGVYEQYF. The CDR3 DNA follows: TGTGCCAGCAGCTTCGCGGCACAGGGAGTATACGAGCAGTACTTC.

This chain connects TRBV30 to TRBJ2-3; perhaps TRBD1 as D (6 bases). Germline V gene sequence: CDR1 GTSNPN, CDR2 SVGIG (reference sequence). Deletions cut 2 bases from V and 2 bases from J, with 14 bases between. The CDR3 is 15 residues long. CDR3 DNA: TGTGCCTGGAGTTATAAGGACAGCCTCACAGATACGCAGTATTTT. Translation gives CAWSYKDSLTDTQYF.

This chain joins TRBV30 and TRBJ2-7, with 9 bases lining up with TRBD1. V gave up 1 base and J gave up 7 bases; unmatched junction bases: 11. Germline CDR1 is GTSNPN and CDR2 is SVGIG (reference sequence). The CDR3 is made up of 15 amino acids. CDR3 amino acids: CAWSGLWDREREQYF. In nucleotides, the CDR3 is TGTGCCTGGAGTGGTTTGTGGGACAGGGAGCGTGAGCAGTACTTC.

The sample holds one count of this clone. The chain combines TRBV7-9 with TRBJ1-2; 9 nucleotides agree with TRBD1. V was clipped by 6 bases and J by 7 bases; unmatched bases: 9. The CDR3 totals 14 residues. The germline V gene encodes CDR1 SEHNR and CDR2 FQNEAQ (reference sequence). The CDR3 protein is CASRKQGAEGGYTF. For the CDR3, the DNA is TGTGCCAGCAGAAAACAGGGGGCTGAGGGTGGCTACACCTTC.

The chain couples TRBV5-1 to TRBJ2-3, with 8 positions matching TRBD2. V shed 0 bases and J 1 base; nucleotides not matched to a gene: 7. This CDR3 has 17 amino acids. Per germline, CDR1 SGHRS and CDR2 YFSETQ. The CDR3 protein is CASSLALGRVGTDTQYF. Here the CDR3 DNA reads TGCGCCAGCAGCTTGGCCCTCGGGAGGGTTGGCACAGATACGCAGTATTTT.

This clone came up a few times. This chain links TRBV21-1 with TRBJ2-4; whether TRBD2, the table's D call, matches the DNA was not checked. TRBV21-1 is a documented pseudogene. The length of the CDR3 is 15 residues. CDR3: CASSFHFEAKNIQYF. CDR3 coding DNA: TGTGCCAGCAGCTTCCACTTTGAAGCCAAAAACATTCAGTACTTC.